The 27 T cell receptor beta chains below were found in one sample sequenced in a study of blood T cell repertoires in COVID-19 (dated by TCRdb to about 2020). Library creation used the immunoSEQ multiplex PCR assay. TCRdb took over this immuneACCESS table, retaining in-frame rearrangements with V and J assigned. Such tables are incomplete; in checked studies, under half of the missing clones stem from an unresolved V gene, and the remainder is unexplained. The table for this sample lists more than 95,000 clones; roughly 83% of them were counted only once. The ten largest make up about 3.3% of the sample. The sample consisted of peripheral blood. These receptors came from a woman older than 75 with active or convalescent COVID-19.

This rearrangement joins TRBV2 to TRBJ1-3; unclear D gene. The length of the CDR3 is 13 residues. V was clipped by 8 bases and J by 1 base, with 9 bases between them. Germline values: CDR1 SNHLY, CDR2 FYNNEI. The CDR3 here is CASSPSSGNTIYF. The CDR3 DNA is TGTGCCAGCTCCCCTTCGTCTGGAAACACCATATATTTT.

The V call is TRBV27, the J call TRBJ2-3, with 8 nucleotides matching TRBD1. This CDR3 contains 16 residues. Germline-derived CDR1 and CDR2 are MNHEY and SMNVEV (reference sequence). The V segment lost 6 bases and the J segment 2 bases; nucleotides outside the gene matches: 10. Written as DNA, the CDR3 is TGTGCCAGCAGCCTCTCGACAGGGGCCTTCACAGATACGCAGTATTTT. It translates to CASSLSTGAFTDTQYF.

The gene calls are TRBV7-6 and TRBJ2-7; D gene uncertain. Trimming left V 5 bases short and J 0 bases short, with 2 bases between. Germline CDR1 is SGHVS and CDR2 is FNYEAQ. CDR3 length: 11 residues. The CDR3 region is CASSLSYEQYF. As DNA, the CDR3 is TGTGCCAGCAGCCTCTCCTACGAGCAGTACTTC.

This clone has only a few counts. V usage is TRBV19 and J usage is TRBJ2-5; a weak D match, TRBD2 (6 bases). The germline V gene encodes CDR1 LNHDA and CDR2 SQIVND (reference sequence). V was pared by 3 bases and J by 5 bases, with 10 bases between. The length of the CDR3 is 13 residues. CDR3 nucleotide sequence: TGTGCCAGTAGTATCGGGACTTTGGAGACCCAGTACTTC. Its translation: CASSIGTLETQYF.

J is TRBJ2-3 and V is TRBV6-6, with D perhaps TRBD2 (6 bases). V was trimmed by 7 bases and J by 1 base, leaving 15 bases between them. Germline V gene lookup returns CDR1 MNHNY and CDR2 SVGAGI (reference sequence). The CDR3 spans 15 residues. This CDR3 is CASNRLELGTDTQYF. The CDR3 bases are TGTGCCAGCAATAGACTAGAGCTCGGCACAGATACGCAGTATTTT.

The chain recombines TRBV6-2 or TRBV6-3 with TRBJ1-5, with TRBD1 as a possible D gene (6 bases). Germline V lookup: CDR1 MNHEY, CDR2 SVGEGT. Trimming stripped 5 bases from V and 2 bases from J, with 16 bases between. The CDR3 runs to 16 residues. The CDR3 coding sequence is TGTGCCAGCAGTCCCACAGGGTTTCGGGGCAATCAGCCCCAGCATTTT. This encodes CASSPTGFRGNQPQHF.

J is TRBJ2-5 and V is TRBV14, with D possibly TRBD2 on 6 matching bases. The CDR3 runs 15 residues. V lost 1 base and J lost 2, with 11 bases in between. CDR1 is SGHDN, CDR2 FVKESK, per germline. The CDR3 nucleotides read TGTGCCAGCAGCCAAGCCTTCGGGGGACAAGAGACCCAGTACTTC. This encodes CASSQAFGGQETQYF.

In its sample, this clone was seen a few times. As DNA, the CDR3 is TGTGCCACCAGTGACCGGACAGGGATCGGCGGCTACACCTTC. Its protein is CATSDRTGIGGYTF. The chain links TRBV24-1 to TRBJ1-2; 8 nucleotides line up with TRBD1. The CDR3 has 14 amino acids. V lost 4 bases and J lost 8; bases outside the gene matches: 8. Germline loops: CDR1 KGHDR, CDR2 SFDVKD.

This clone showed up just once. For the CDR3, the DNA is TGTGCCAGCAGCACAATTATTAACACTGAAGCTTTCTTT. Translated, it gives CASSTIINTEAFF. This chain uses TRBV28 with TRBJ1-1; no firm D call. Germline CDR1 is MDHEN and CDR2 is SYDVKM. The CDR3 is 13 amino acids. V lost 6 bases and J lost 2, with 10 bases in between.

The CDR3 coding sequence is TGTGCCATCAGGAGGACAGGCGCTGCCCAACCTCAAGAGACCCAGTACTTC. It is translated as CAIRRTGAAQPQETQYF. The chain has TRBV10-3 and TRBJ2-5, with 7 bases matching TRBD1. CDR1 ENHRY and CDR2 SYGVKD come from the germline V gene. J lost 2 bases, V lost 6 bases, and 15 bases had no gene match. This CDR3 is built from 17 residues.

The chain is built from TRBV11-2 and TRBJ1-1; D call uncertain. The V end was cut by 5 bases, the J end by 1 base, with 8 bases between. Germline loops: CDR1 SGHAT, CDR2 FQNNGV. This CDR3 is built from 13 residues. The CDR3 sequence is CASSPRQNTEAFF. As DNA, the CDR3 is TGTGCCAGCAGCCCCCGACAGAACACTGAAGCTTTCTTT.

V gene TRBV19 combines with J gene TRBJ2-3; TRBD1 aligns across 8 bases. Germline CDR1 is LNHDA and CDR2 is SQIVND (reference sequence). V was pared by 5 bases and J by 6 bases, with 10 bases of the junction left unmatched. CDR3 length: 15 residues. The CDR3 loop reads CASSDRGWGADTQYF. Here the CDR3 DNA reads TGTGCCAGTAGTGACAGGGGTTGGGGTGCGGATACGCAGTATTTT.

The CDR3 region is CASSLDRTSGRSNEQFF. CDR3 bases: TGTGCCAGCAGCTTAGATCGGACTAGCGGGAGGTCCAATGAGCAGTTCTTC. The chain has TRBV11-2 and TRBJ2-1; 14 nucleotides align to TRBD2. Germline V gene data show CDR1 as SGHAT and CDR2 as FQNNGV. J lost 6 bases, V lost 0 bases, and 4 bases had no gene match. The CDR3 loop spans 17 amino acids.

The chain is built from TRBV11-2 and TRBJ2-7, with D possibly matching TRBD2 (7 bases). From germline, CDR1 is SGHAT and CDR2 FQNNGV. The ends were cut back, 2 bases at V and 3 bases at J, with 14 bases in the middle. This CDR3 comprises 15 residues. The DNA for the CDR3 is TGTGCCAGCAGCTTATGGGGGGGCAGCTACTACGAGCAGTACTTC. Encoded protein: CASSLWGGSYYEQYF.

The rearrangement links TRBV30 to TRBJ2-6, with a possible D match to TRBD2 (5 bases). CDR3 length equals 18 residues. CDR1 and CDR2 from the germline V gene are GTSNPN and SVGIG (reference sequence). Trimming took off 1 base at V and 5 bases at J, with 21 bases between the two ends. The DNA of the CDR3 is TGTGCCTGGAGTGACACCCTGGCGGGCCCCGATAGGGCCAACGTCCTGACTTTC. The encoded protein is CAWSDTLAGPDRANVLTF.

The rearrangement uses TRBV28 and TRBJ1-4; D is perhaps TRBD1 (6 bases). Per the germline V gene, CDR1 is MDHEN and CDR2 is SYDVKM. This CDR3 has 16 amino acids. V dropped 6 bases and J dropped 0 bases, with 14 bases sitting between them. The CDR3 loop is CASRIRGAATNEKLFF. The CDR3, as DNA: TGTGCCAGCAGAATCCGGGGGGCTGCAACTAATGAAAAACTGTTTTTT.

This clone was counted once. The V and J genes are TRBV5-3 and TRBJ2-7, with D perhaps matching TRBD2 (5 bases). TRBV5-3 is placed among ORFs of uncertain function. This CDR3 region has 14 residues. The V and J ends lost 0 bases and 3 bases respectively, with 10 bases between them. The CDR3 DNA sequence: TGTGCCAGAAGCTTGGTAACGGGAATCTACGAGCAGTACTTC. This sequence encodes CARSLVTGIYEQYF.

This chain links TRBV6-5 with TRBJ1-1, with no clear D. The V gene lost 7 bases and the J gene lost 7 bases, with 22 bases spanning the gap. CDR1 MNHEY and CDR2 SVGAGI come from the germline V gene. The CDR3 has 15 residues. This chain's CDR3 is CASMFVNRAEGEAFF. In DNA, the CDR3 is TGTGCCAGCATGTTTGTAAATCGGGCGGAGGGTGAAGCTTTCTTT.

This clone was found a few times. The chain joins TRBV18 to TRBJ1-2, with a weak D call TRBD1 (6 bases). The germline gives CDR1 KGHSH, CDR2 LQKENI. The CDR3 contains 15 residues. V was cut by 2 bases and J by 1 base, with 11 bases left in between. For the CDR3, the DNA is TGTGCCAGCTCACCATCGACAGGTGATAACTATGGCTACACCTTC. Its translation: CASSPSTGDNYGYTF.

V and J are TRBV30 and TRBJ1-2; TRBD1 might be the D (5 bases). The CDR3 loop spans 13 amino acids. Germline V gene sequence: CDR1 GTSNPN, CDR2 SVGIG (reference sequence). V was clipped by 5 bases and J by 3 bases, with 13 bases between them. CDR3 residues: CAWLMDTYYGYTF. In nucleotides, the CDR3 is TGTGCCTGGCTAATGGACACCTACTATGGCTACACCTTC.

CDR3 nucleotide sequence: TGTGCCAGCAGCTCACTAGCGGGGGCCTACGAGCAGTACTTC. It codes for CASSSLAGAYEQYF. The chain recombines TRBV7-2 with TRBJ2-7, with 11 nucleotides matching TRBD2. Unmatched junction bases numbered 1, after V lost 4 bases and J lost 2 bases. The CDR3 has 14 amino acids. CDR1 is SGHTA, CDR2 FQGNSA, per germline.

This chain connects TRBV5-1 to TRBJ1-3; 8 bases agree with TRBD1. This CDR3 comprises 14 residues. V dropped 4 bases and J dropped 2; count of bases not matched to a gene: 2. The germline V gene encodes CDR1 SGHRS and CDR2 YFSETQ. Here the CDR3 reads CASSLQGAGNTIYF. The CDR3 DNA reads TGCGCCAGCAGCCTACAGGGGGCTGGAAACACCATATATTTT. Full variable domain (remainder filled in from reference TRBV5-1 and TRBJ1-3): KAGVTQTPRYLIKTRGQQVTLSCSPISGHRSVSWYQQTPGQGLQFLFEYFSETQRNKGNFPGRFSGRQFSNSRSEMNVSTLELGDSALYLCASSLQGAGNTIYFGEGSWLTVV.

This clone was seen repeatedly, ten times or more. The genes are TRBV7-3 and TRBJ2-5; 11 bases line up with TRBD2. Germline values: CDR1 SGHTA, CDR2 FQGTGA. The V and J ends lost 5 bases and 4 bases, in that order; junction bases with no gene match: 6. CDR3 length equals 15 residues. CDR3 amino acids: CASSQTGTSGETQYF. The CDR3 DNA reads TGTGCCAGCAGCCAAACTGGGACTAGCGGAGAGACCCAGTACTTC.

The chain carries TRBV9 and TRBJ2-1; D is perhaps TRBD2 (7 bases). The CDR3 has 15 amino acids. CDR1 is SGDLS, CDR2 YYNGEE, per germline. Deletions cut 3 bases from V and 9 bases from J, with 19 bases between. Here the CDR3 reads CASSALQGGRGEQFF. CDR3 bases: TGTGCCAGCAGCGCGCTACAGGGAGGGCGAGGTGAGCAGTTCTTC.

The J gene is TRBJ1-1, the V gene TRBV11-2, with TRBD1 identical over 7 bases. CDR3 length equals 15 residues. The junction had 9 bases not matched to a gene; V was cut back by 4 bases and J by 4 bases. Germline-derived CDR1 and CDR2 are SGHAT and FQNNGV. The CDR3 here is CASSSSDRKVTEAFF. CDR3 DNA: TGTGCCAGCAGCTCGTCGGACAGGAAGGTCACTGAAGCTTTCTTT.

The chain carries TRBV6-4 and TRBJ1-1, with 7 bases aligning to TRBD1. Germline V gene lookup returns CDR1 MRHNA and CDR2 SNTAGT. V gave up 2 bases and J gave up 1 base; unmatched junction bases: 22. This CDR3 is 21 amino acids long. The CDR3 loop reads CASSDRSYQTRTGGGNTEAFF. CDR3 in DNA: TGTGCCAGCAGTGACCGATCCTACCAAACCCGGACAGGAGGGGGGAACACTGAAGCTTTCTTT.

The chain combines TRBV14 with TRBJ1-1; the D gene is possibly TRBD1 (6 bases). The CDR3 has 15 amino acids. Trimming shortened V by 8 bases and J by 0 bases, and 16 bases separated the two germline ends. Germline V gene data show CDR1 as SGHDN and CDR2 as FVKESK. For the CDR3, the DNA is TGTGCCAGCCGGGGGGCAGGGTCTATGAACACTGAAGCTTTCTTT. It encodes CASRGAGSMNTEAFF.